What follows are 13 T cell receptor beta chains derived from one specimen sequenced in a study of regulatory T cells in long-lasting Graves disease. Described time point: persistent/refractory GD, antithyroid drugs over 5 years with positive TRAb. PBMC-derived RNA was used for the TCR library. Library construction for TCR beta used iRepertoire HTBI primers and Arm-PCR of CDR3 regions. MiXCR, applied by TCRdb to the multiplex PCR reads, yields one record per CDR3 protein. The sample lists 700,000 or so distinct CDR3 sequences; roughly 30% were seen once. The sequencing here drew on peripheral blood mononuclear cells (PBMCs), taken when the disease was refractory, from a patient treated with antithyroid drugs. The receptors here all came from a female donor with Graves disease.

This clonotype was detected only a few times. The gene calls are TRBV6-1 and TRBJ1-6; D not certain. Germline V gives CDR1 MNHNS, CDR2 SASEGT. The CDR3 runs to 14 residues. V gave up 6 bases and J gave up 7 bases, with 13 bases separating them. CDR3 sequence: CASRREVGNSPLHF. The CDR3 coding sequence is TGTGCCAGCAGGCGGGAAGTTGGGAATTCACCCCTCCACTTT.

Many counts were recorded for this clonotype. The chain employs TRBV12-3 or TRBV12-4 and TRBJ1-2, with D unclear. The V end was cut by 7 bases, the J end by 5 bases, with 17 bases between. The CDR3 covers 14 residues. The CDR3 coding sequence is TGTGCCAGCACCCCAGATAGTGCGGTTTATGGCTACACCTTC. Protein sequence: CASTPDSAVYGYTF.

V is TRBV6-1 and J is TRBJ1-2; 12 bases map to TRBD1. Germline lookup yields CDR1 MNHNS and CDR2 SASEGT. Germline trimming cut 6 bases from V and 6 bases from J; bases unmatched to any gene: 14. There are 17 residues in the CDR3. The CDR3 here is CASSPTGTGGPENGYTF. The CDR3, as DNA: TGTGCCAGCAGCCCCACCGGGACAGGGGGCCCCGAGAATGGCTACACCTTC.

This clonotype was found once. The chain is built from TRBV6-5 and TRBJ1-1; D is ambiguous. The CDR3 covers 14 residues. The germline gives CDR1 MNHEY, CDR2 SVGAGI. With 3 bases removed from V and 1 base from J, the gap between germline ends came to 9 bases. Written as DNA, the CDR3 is TGTGCCAGCAGTTATGCGGCAGCGAACACTGAAGCTTTCTTT. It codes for CASSYAAANTEAFF.

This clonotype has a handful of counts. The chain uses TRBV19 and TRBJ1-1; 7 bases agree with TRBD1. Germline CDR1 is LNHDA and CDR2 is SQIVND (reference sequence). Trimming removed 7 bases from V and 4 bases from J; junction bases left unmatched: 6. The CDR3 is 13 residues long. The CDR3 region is CASTPQGSTEAFF. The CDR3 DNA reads TGTGCCAGTACCCCACAGGGGAGCACTGAAGCTTTCTTT.

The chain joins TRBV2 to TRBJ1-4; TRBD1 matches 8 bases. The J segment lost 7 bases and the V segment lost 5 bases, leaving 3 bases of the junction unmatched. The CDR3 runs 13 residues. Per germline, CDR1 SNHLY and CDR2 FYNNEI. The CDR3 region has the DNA TGTGCCAGCAGTAACAGGGGGGGTGAAAAACTGTTTTTT. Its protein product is CASSNRGGEKLFF.

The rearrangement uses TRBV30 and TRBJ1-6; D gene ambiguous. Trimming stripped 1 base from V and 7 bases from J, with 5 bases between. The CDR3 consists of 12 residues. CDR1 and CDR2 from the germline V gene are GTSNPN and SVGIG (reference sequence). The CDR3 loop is CAWSDVNSPLHF. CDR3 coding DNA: TGTGCCTGGAGTGATGTAAATTCACCCCTCCACTTT.

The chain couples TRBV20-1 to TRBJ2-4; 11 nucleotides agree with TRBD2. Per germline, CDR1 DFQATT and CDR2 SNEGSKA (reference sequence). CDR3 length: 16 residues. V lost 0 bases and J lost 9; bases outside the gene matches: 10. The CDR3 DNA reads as TGCAGTGCTAGAGATGGGGTAGCGGGAGGGCCGGGCATTCAGTACTTC. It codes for CSARDGVAGGPGIQYF.

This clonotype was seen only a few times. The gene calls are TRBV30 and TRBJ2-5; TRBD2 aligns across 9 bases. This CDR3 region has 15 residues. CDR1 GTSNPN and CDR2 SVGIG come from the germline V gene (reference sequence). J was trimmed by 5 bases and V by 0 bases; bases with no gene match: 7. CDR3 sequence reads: CAWSVGAGGGETQYF. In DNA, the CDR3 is TGTGCCTGGAGTGTAGGAGCGGGAGGAGGGGAGACCCAGTACTTC.

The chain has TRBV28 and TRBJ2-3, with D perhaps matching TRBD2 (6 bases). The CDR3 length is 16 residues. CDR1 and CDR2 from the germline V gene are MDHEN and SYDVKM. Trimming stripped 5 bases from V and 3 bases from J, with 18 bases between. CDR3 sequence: CASSEPGGPNTDTQYF. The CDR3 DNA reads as TGTGCCAGCAGTGAACCAGGAGGGCCTAATACAGATACGCAGTATTTT. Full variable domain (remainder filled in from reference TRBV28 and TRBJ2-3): DVKVTQSSRYLVKRTGEKVFLECVQDMDHENMFWYRQDPGLGLRLIYFSYDVKMKEKGDIPEGYSVSREKKERFSLILESASTNQTSMYLCASSEPGGPNTDTQYFGPGTRLTVL.

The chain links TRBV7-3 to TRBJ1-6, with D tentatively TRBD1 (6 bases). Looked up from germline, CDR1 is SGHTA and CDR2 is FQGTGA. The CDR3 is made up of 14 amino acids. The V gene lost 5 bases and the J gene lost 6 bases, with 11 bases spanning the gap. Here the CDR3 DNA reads TGTGCCAGCAGCCTCAGGGGCCCTAATTCACCCCTCCACTTT. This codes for CASSLRGPNSPLHF.

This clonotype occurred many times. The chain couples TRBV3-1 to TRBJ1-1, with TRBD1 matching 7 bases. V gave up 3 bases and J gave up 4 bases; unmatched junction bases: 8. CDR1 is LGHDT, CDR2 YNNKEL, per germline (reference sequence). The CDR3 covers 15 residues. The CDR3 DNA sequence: TGTGCCAGCAGCCATTCAGACAGGGAAGGCACTGAAGCTTTCTTT. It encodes CASSHSDREGTEAFF.

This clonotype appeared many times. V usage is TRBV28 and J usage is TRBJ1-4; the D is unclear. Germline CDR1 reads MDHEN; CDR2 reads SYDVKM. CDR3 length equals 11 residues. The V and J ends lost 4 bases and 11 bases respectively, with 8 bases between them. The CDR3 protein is CASSSAIKLFF. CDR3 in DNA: TGTGCCAGCAGTTCGGCGATCAAACTGTTTTTT.